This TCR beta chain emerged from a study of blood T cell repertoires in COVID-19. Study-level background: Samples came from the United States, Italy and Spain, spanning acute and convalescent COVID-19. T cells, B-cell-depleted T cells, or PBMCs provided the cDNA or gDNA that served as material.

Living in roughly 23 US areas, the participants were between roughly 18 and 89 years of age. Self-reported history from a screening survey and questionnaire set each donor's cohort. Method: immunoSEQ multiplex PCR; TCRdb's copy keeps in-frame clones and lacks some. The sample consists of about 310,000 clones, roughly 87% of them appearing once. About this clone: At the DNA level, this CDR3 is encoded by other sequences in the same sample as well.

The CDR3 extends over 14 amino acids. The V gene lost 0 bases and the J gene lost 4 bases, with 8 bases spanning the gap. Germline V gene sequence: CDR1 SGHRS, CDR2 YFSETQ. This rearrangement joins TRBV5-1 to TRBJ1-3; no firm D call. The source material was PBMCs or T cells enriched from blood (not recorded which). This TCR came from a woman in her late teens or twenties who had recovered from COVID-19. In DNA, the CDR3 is TGCGCCAGCAGCTTGGCGGGGTACGGAAACACCATATATTTT. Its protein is CASSLAGYGNTIYF.